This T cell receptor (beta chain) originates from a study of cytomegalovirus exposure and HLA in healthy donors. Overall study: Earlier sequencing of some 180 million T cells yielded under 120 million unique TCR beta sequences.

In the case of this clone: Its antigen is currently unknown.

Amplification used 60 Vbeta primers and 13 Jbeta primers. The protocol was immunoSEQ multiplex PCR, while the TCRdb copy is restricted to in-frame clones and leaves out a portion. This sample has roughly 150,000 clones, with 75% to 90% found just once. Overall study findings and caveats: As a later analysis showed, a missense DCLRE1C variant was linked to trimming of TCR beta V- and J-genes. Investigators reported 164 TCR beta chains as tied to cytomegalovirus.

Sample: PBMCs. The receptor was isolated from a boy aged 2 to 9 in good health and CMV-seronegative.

In DNA, the CDR3 is TGTGCCAGCAGTGAGATTACAGGGGGGCAAGAGACCCAGTACTTC. Translating it yields CASSEITGGQETQYF. The rearrangement uses TRBV6-1 and TRBJ2-5; 8 bases line up with TRBD1. V gave up 3 bases and J gave up 2 bases; unmatched junction bases: 5. The germline gives CDR1 MNHNS, CDR2 SASEGT. The CDR3 length is 15 residues.